This T cell receptor beta chain emerged from a study of T cell responses to AZD1222 COVID-19 vaccine. General study points: Variant regions that are unmutated are reportedly the target of nearly half of spike-specific TCRs. At 160-218 and 743-854, vaccine-associated CD4 TCRs were dominant, and they spanned spike. Receipt of two AZD1222 doses was followed by a rise in Spike-specific TCR breadth and depth. White British ancestry dominated among donors, who included more females, and clonal diversity was possibly underestimated.

The CDR3 is 16 amino acids. V gave up 7 bases and J gave up 4 bases, with 23 bases separating them. Per the germline V gene, CDR1 is SQVTM and CDR2 is ANQGSEA. As to this clone: The antigen is unknown.

TCRdb's table, derived via immunoSEQ multiplex PCR, lists solely in-frame clones and lacks some. This sample has roughly 110,000 clones, with about nine tenths found just once. This chain joins TRBV29-1 and TRBJ1-5; D ambiguous. This TCR derives from an adult who received the AZD1222 COVID-19 vaccine. The input for sequencing was peripheral blood, taken 28 days after the second AZD1222 dose. CDR3 in DNA: TGCAGCGCTAGAGGTGTACAGCGACCGAAAAATCAGCCCCAGCATTTT. Translation gives CSARGVQRPKNQPQHF.